This passage covers 2 T cell receptor beta chains from one sample sequenced in a study of cytomegalovirus exposure and HLA in healthy donors. PCR was performed using 60 Vbeta and 13 Jbeta primers. The data were produced by immunoSEQ multiplex PCR, yet TCRdb's version contains in-frame clones alone and is incomplete. The profile shows 150,000 to 200,000 clones, approximately 80% of them singletons. The sequencing sample was made of PBMCs. These TCRs come from a male donor in good health and CMV-seropositive.

This chain connects TRBV11-2 to TRBJ2-2; D gene ambiguous. The germline V gene has CDR1 SGHAT and CDR2 FQNNGV. V was shortened by 0 bases and J by 1 base, with 3 bases between the two germline ends. The CDR3 loop spans 14 amino acids. CDR3 nucleotide sequence: TGTGCCAGCAGCTTAGACAGGAACACCGGGGAGCTGTTTTTT. The encoded protein is CASSLDRNTGELFF.

This clone was counted between two and nine times. This chain's CDR3 is CASSIDRGEEGYTF. The DNA for the CDR3 is TGTGCCAGTAGTATAGATCGAGGGGAGGAGGGCTACACCTTC. V is TRBV19 and J is TRBJ1-2; possible D gene TRBD1, 5 bases. Germline V gene data show CDR1 as LNHDA and CDR2 as SQIVND (reference sequence). This CDR3 region has 14 residues. V dropped 0 bases and J dropped 8 bases, with 13 bases sitting between them.